The 16 T cell receptor beta chains given below trace back to one sample, sequenced in a study of T cell clusters in autoimmune cytopenias. TRB was amplified by touch-down multiplex PCR, primer pools A and B combined. Using the multiplex PCR reads, TCRdb records one entry per CDR3 protein without DNA. This sample lists about 7,200 distinct CDR3 sequences; its ten largest clones have approximately 15%. Approximately 40,000 genome equivalents of blood DNA were amplified for TRB. The sequenced material came from peripheral blood. The receptors originated from a human donor with an autoimmune cytopenia or autoimmune hepatitis (not recorded which).

This clonotype counts as medium-sized by frequency. This chain links TRBV27 with TRBJ2-4. The CDR3 has 14 amino acids. Germline CDR1 is MNHEY and CDR2 is SMNVEV (reference sequence). CDR3: CASSSERQKNIQYF.

The chain is built from TRBV12-3 or TRBV12-4 and TRBJ2-6; TCRdb designates TRBD1, a call that cannot be tested without DNA. CDR3 length: 16 residues. This CDR3 reads CASSPGWGFGANVLTF.

Measured by frequency, this clonotype is medium-sized. The V call is TRBV19, the J call TRBJ2-5; checking the TCRdb D call of TRBD2 is not possible without DNA. The CDR3 loop spans 14 amino acids. Per the germline V gene, CDR1 is LNHDA and CDR2 is SQIVND (reference sequence). CDR3 amino acids: CATSPGLNQETQYF.

This chain connects TRBV18 to TRBJ2-2; without DNA, the TCRdb call of TRBD1 cannot be checked. Germline V gives CDR1 KGHSH, CDR2 LQKENI. The CDR3 has 14 amino acids. CDR3 protein: CASSQGDVTGELFF. The full variable domain, rest sourced from reference TRBV18 and TRBJ2-2, is NAGVMQNPRHLVRRRGQEARLRCSPMKGHSHVYWYRQLPEEGLKFMVYLQKENIIDESGMPKERFSAEFPKEGPSILRIQQVVRGDSAAYFCASSQGDVTGELFFGEGSRLTVL.

V usage is TRBV6-2 or TRBV6-3 and J usage is TRBJ1-2; with no DNA, the TCRdb D assignment of TRBD1 cannot be verified. The CDR3 contains 12 residues. Germline loops: CDR1 MNHEY, CDR2 SVGEGT. Here the CDR3 reads CASGQGNYGYTF.

This clonotype is labeled medium-sized (0.01 to 0.1%) based on frequency. This chain links TRBV6-5 with TRBJ2-2; without DNA, the TCRdb call of TRBD1 cannot be checked. This CDR3 has 13 amino acids. Germline V gene sequence: CDR1 MNHEY, CDR2 SVGAGI. The CDR3 protein is CVARGANTGELFF.

The rearrangement uses TRBV6-5 and TRBJ1-3. The CDR3 totals 14 residues. Looked up from germline, CDR1 is MNHEY and CDR2 is SVGAGI. The CDR3 sequence is CASIKQGPGNTIYF.

The V and J genes are TRBV19 and TRBJ2-3; with no DNA, the TCRdb D assignment of TRBD2 cannot be verified. This CDR3 region has 15 residues. Germline values: CDR1 LNHDA, CDR2 SQIVND (reference sequence). The CDR3 sequence: CASTAPGLVGDTQYF.

The chain recombines TRBV6-5 with TRBJ1-5; TCRdb calls TRBD1, which cannot be checked without DNA. Germline loops: CDR1 MNHEY, CDR2 SVGAGI. The CDR3 sequence is 14 residues long. The CDR3 sequence is CASSYTPQGQPQHF.

Its frequency marks this clonotype as medium-sized. The chain is built from TRBV19 and TRBJ2-7; absent DNA, TCRdb's TRBD2 call cannot be checked. This CDR3 is 14 amino acids long. Germline CDR1 reads LNHDA; CDR2 reads SQIVND (reference sequence). CDR3 in amino acids: CASSMGTFSYEQYF.

Its frequency marks this clonotype as large (0.1 to 1%). The V and J genes are TRBV29-1 and TRBJ2-5. Germline loops: CDR1 SQVTM, CDR2 ANQGSEA. This CDR3 region has 13 residues. This CDR3 is CSVVPSRQETQYF.

Its frequency marks this clonotype as medium-sized (0.01 to 0.1%). The chain links TRBV30 to TRBJ2-5; TCRdb selects TRBD1, and the lack of DNA leaves this call unchecked. The V gene's germline CDR1 is GTSNPN and CDR2 SVGIG (reference sequence). CDR3 length: 15 residues. CDR3 amino acids: CAWRRDGTEQATQYF. Full variable domain (rest looked up from reference TRBV30 and TRBJ2-5): SQTIHQWPATLVQPVGSPLSLECTVEGTSNPNLYWYRQAAGRGLQLLFYSVGIGQISSEVPQNLSASRPQDRQFILSSKKLLLSDSGFYLCAWRRDGTEQATQYFGPGTRLLVL.

This chain connects TRBV7-2 to TRBJ2-4. Germline loops: CDR1 SGHTA, CDR2 FQGNSA. The CDR3 runs to 16 residues. The CDR3 protein is CASSFSGVFGKNIQYF. The full variable domain, its missing parts supplied by reference TRBV7-2 and TRBJ2-4, is GAGVSQSPSNKVTEKGKDVELRCDPISGHTALYWYRQSLGQGLEFLIYFQGNSAPDKSGLPSDRFSAERTGGSVSTLTIQRTQQEDSAVYLCASSFSGVFGKNIQYFGAGTRLSVL.

This clonotype is called medium-sized based on its frequency. This CDR3 reads CATGTHAAGANVLTF. This sequence joins TRBV19 and TRBJ2-6; TCRdb gives TRBD1 as the D gene, but with no DNA this cannot be confirmed. This CDR3 contains 15 residues. The germline V gene encodes CDR1 LNHDA and CDR2 SQIVND (reference sequence).

The chain recombines TRBV6-1 with TRBJ1-3; TCRdb names TRBD1, which stays unverified in the absence of DNA. Germline V CDR1 and CDR2: MNHNS, SASEGT. The CDR3 extends over 14 amino acids. CDR3 protein: CASSLQGPENTIYF.

This rearrangement joins TRBV6-5 to TRBJ2-3; TCRdb's D call, TRBD1, is unchecked because there is no DNA. This CDR3 has 13 residues. The germline CDR1 and CDR2 sequences are MNHEY and SVGAGI. The CDR3 loop reads CASSTGGTDTQYF.